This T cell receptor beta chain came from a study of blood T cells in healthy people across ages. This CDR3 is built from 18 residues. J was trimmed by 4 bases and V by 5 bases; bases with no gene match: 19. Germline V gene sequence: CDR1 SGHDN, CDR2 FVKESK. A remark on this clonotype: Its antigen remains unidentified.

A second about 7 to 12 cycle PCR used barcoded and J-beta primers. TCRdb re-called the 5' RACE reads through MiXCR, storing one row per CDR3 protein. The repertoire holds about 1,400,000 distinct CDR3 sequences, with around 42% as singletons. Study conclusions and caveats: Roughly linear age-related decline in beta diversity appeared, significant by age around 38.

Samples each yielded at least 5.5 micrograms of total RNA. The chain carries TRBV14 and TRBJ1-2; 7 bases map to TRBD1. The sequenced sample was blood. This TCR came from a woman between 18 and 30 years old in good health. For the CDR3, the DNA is TGTGCCAGCAGCGTAAGATCCGGAGTGGTGGGACAGTCCTATGGCTACACCTTC. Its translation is CASSVRSGVVGQSYGYTF.